Listed here are 8 T cell receptor beta chains from one sample, sequenced in a study of CD8 T cells in ankylosing spondylitis. From the 5' RACE reads, TCRdb called clonotypes with MiXCR, one entry per CDR3 protein. The sample lists roughly 400,000 distinct CDR3 sequences; approximately 20% were seen once. The study's findings and limits: Ankylosing spondylitis blood appeared to be characterized by a TCR beta motif of 7 to 9 highly homologous variants.

The antigens for these receptors are not known. The specimen sequenced was blood, either unsorted or a sorted T cell fraction (not recorded which). These receptors originate from a male donor with ankylosing spondylitis.

This clonotype was observed at least ten times. The genes are TRBV5-1 and TRBJ1-1; no clear D gene. With 5 bases removed from V and 11 bases from J, the gap between germline ends came to 19 bases. Germline values: CDR1 SGHRS, CDR2 YFSETQ. CDR3 length equals 13 residues. CDR3 in DNA: TGCGCCAGCAGTTCCCGAGACCCCGGTGGGGCTTTCTTT. This codes for CASSSRDPGGAFF.

This clonotype was counted a few times. This sequence joins TRBV11-2 and TRBJ2-3; D remains ambiguous. The CDR3 is 14 amino acids. Germline V lookup: CDR1 SGHAT, CDR2 FQNNGV. With 5 bases removed from V and 4 bases from J, the gap between germline ends came to 13 bases. DNA of the CDR3: TGTGCCAGCAGCGGTCAATACGGGTCAGATACGCAGTATTTT. Its protein is CASSGQYGSDTQYF.

This clonotype was picked up a small number of times. The V gene is TRBV7-9, the J gene TRBJ2-2, with 10 positions matching TRBD1. After removal of 8 bases from V and 4 bases from J, the junction contained 1 base not matched to a gene. Germline CDR1 and CDR2: SEHNR and FQNEAQ (reference sequence). The CDR3 spans 13 residues. The CDR3 DNA sequence: TGTGCCAGCGGGACAGGGGTCACCGGGGAGCTGTTTTTT. Translated, it gives CASGTGVTGELFF.

This clonotype was recorded a few times. The J gene is TRBJ2-3, the V gene TRBV5-1; 9 bases map to TRBD1. Germline values: CDR1 SGHRS, CDR2 YFSETQ. V gave up 2 bases and J gave up 6 bases; unmatched junction bases: 4. CDR3 length equals 14 residues. The CDR3 sequence is CASSFGQGRDTQYF. The CDR3 DNA is TGCGCCAGCAGCTTCGGACAGGGGAGGGATACGCAGTATTTT.

The chain couples TRBV19 to TRBJ1-3; TRBD1 agrees at 8 bases. CDR1 and CDR2 (germline): LNHDA, SQIVND (reference sequence). V gave up 7 bases and J gave up 0 bases; unmatched junction bases: 8. There are 16 residues in the CDR3. CDR3 DNA sequence: TGTGCCAGTAACCAGGACAGGGCCCACTCTGGAAACACCATATATTTT. It yields the protein CASNQDRAHSGNTIYF.

Points on this clonotype: The junction departs from germline at one end; a sequencing error may be responsible. The chain has TRBV29-1 and TRBJ1-1; weak D call: TRBD1 (5 bases). CDR3 length equals 13 residues. Per germline, CDR1 SQVTM and CDR2 ANQGSEA. The CDR3 DNA follows: TGCAGAGTTGAACTTGGGGGTGGCACTGAAGCTTTCTTT. Translating it yields CRVELGGGTEAFF. Together with reference TRBV29-1 and TRBJ1-1, the CDR3 gives the full variable domain: SAVISQKPSRDICQRGTSLTIQCQVDSQVTMMFWYRQQPGQSLTLIATANQGSEATYESGFVIDKFPISRPNLTFSTLTVSNMSPEDSSIYLCRVELGGGTEAFFGQGTRLTVV.

This clonotype came up a few times. The chain combines TRBV15 with TRBJ2-1; D unresolved. CDR3 length equals 14 residues. Germline V gene lookup returns CDR1 LNHNV and CDR2 YYDKDF (reference sequence). Trimming cost V 0 bases and J 9 bases, with 12 bases left between them. Here the CDR3 reads CATSRDAVLGEQFF. CDR3 DNA sequence: TGTGCCACCAGCAGAGATGCAGTCTTGGGTGAGCAGTTCTTC.

The chain is built from TRBV25-1 and TRBJ2-3; no reliable D call. The V gene lost 7 bases and the J gene lost 4 bases, with 6 bases spanning the gap. Germline CDR1 and CDR2: MGHDK and SYGVNS. The length of the CDR3 is 11 residues. CDR3 loop: CASTVADTQYF. The CDR3 nucleotides read TGTGCCAGCACCGTAGCAGATACGCAGTATTTT.